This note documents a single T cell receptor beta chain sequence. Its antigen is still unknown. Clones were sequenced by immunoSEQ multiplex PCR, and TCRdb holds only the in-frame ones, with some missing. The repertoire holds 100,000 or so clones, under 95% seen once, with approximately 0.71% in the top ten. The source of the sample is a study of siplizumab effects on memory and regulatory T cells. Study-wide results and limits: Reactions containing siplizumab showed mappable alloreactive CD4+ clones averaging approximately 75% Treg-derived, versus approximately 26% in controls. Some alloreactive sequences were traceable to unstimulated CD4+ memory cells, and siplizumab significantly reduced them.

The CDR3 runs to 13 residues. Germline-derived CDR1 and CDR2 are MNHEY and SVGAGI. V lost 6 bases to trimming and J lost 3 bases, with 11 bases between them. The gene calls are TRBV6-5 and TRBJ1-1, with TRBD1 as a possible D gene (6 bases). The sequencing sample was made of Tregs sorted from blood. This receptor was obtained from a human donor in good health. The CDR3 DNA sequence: TGTGCCAGCAGGAAGGGGGGCCACACTGAAGCTTTCTTT. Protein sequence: CASRKGGHTEAFF.